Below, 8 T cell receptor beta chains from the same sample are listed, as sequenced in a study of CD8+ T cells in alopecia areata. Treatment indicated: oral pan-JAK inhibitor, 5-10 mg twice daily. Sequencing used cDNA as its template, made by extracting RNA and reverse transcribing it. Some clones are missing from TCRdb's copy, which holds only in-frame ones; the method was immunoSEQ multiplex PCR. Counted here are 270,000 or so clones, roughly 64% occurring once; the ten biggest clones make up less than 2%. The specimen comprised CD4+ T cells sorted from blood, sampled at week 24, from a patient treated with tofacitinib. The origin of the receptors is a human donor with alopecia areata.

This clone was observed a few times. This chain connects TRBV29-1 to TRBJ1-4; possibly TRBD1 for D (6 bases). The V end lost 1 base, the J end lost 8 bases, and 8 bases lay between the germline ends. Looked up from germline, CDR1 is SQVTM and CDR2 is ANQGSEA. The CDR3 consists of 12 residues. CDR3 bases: TGCAGCGTTGAAGGGACAGAGGAAAAACTGTTTTTT. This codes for CSVEGTEEKLFF.

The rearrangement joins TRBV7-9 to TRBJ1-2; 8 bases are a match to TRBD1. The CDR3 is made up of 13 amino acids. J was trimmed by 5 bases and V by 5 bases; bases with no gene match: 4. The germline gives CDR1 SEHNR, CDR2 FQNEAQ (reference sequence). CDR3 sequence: CASSPGQGYGYTF. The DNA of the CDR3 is TGTGCCAGCAGCCCTGGACAGGGATATGGCTACACCTTC.

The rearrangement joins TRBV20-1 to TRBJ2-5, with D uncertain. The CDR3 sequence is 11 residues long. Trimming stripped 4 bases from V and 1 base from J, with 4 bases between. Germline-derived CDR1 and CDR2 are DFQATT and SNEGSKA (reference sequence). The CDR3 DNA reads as TGCAGTGCTAAACCCCAAGAGACCCAGTACTTC. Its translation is CSAKPQETQYF.

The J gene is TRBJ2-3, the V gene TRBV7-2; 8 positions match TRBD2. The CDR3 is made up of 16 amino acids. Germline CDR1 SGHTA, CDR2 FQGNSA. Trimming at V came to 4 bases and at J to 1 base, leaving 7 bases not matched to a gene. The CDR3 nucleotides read TGTGCCAGCAGCTCCTTAGCAGCGGGGGGCACAGATACGCAGTATTTT. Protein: CASSSLAAGGTDTQYF.

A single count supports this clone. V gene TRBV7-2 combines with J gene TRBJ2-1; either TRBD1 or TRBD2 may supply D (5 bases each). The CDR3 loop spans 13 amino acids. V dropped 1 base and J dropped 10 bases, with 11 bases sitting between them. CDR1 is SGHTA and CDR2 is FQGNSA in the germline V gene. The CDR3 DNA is TGTGCCAGCAGCTTAGATGGGGGAGACGAGCAGTTCTTC. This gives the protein CASSLDGGDEQFF.

In nucleotides, the CDR3 is TGTGCCAGCAGTACAGGGGTCTGGGATACGCAGTATTTT. It encodes CASSTGVWDTQYF. This rearrangement joins TRBV2 to TRBJ2-3, with TRBD1 matching 7 bases. In germline, CDR1 is SNHLY, CDR2 FYNNEI. V dropped 5 bases and J dropped 6; count of bases not matched to a gene: 5. The CDR3 spans 13 residues.

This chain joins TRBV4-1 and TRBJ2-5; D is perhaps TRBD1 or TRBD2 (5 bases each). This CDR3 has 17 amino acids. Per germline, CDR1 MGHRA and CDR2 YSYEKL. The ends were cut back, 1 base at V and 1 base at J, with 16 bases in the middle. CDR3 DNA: TGCGCCAGCAGCCAAGCCCCCCGGGGTGGGGCCCAAGAGACCCAGTACTTC. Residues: CASSQAPRGGAQETQYF.

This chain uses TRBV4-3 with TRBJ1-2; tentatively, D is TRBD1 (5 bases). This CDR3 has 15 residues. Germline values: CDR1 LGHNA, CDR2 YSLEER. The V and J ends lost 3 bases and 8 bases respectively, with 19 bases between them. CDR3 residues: CASSQGDARPSGYTF. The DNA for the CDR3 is TGCGCCAGCAGCCAGGGGGACGCCAGGCCGAGCGGCTACACCTTC.